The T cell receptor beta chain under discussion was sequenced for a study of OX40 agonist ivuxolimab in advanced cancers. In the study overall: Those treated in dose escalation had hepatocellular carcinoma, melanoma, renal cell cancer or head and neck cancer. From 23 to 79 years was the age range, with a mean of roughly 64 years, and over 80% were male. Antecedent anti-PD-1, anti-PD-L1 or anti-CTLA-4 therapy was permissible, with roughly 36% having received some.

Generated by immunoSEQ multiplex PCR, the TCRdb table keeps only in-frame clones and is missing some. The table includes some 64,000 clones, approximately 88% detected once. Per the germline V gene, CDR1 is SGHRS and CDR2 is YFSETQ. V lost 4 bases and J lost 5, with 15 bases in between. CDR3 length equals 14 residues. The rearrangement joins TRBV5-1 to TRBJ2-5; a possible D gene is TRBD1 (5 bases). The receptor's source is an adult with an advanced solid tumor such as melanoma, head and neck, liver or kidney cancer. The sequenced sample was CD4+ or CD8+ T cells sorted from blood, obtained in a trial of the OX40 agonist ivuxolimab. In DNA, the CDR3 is TGCGCCAGCAGCCAGGGCCACTTCGGGGAGACCCAGTACTTC. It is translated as CASSQGHFGETQYF. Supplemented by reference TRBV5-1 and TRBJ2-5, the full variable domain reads KAGVTQTPRYLIKTRGQQVTLSCSPISGHRSVSWYQQTPGQGLQFLFEYFSETQRNKGNFPGRFSGRQFSNSRSEMNVSTLELGDSALYLCASSQGHFGETQYFGPGTRLLVL.